The 10 T cell receptor beta chains below were found in one sample sequenced in a study of blood T cell repertoires in COVID-19 (TCRdb year 2020). Library preparation used the immunoSEQ multiplex PCR assay. The source is immuneACCESS, and TCRdb retained only in-frame sequences with V and J called. Part of the clones is not carried over; for the studies checked, unresolved V genes explain less than half of this, and the remainder is unexplained. Recorded for this sample are about 160,000 clones; roughly 84% of them occurred a single time. The leading ten clones occupy 18% of the sample. The material sequenced was PBMCs or T cells enriched from blood (not recorded which). Receptors were obtained from a man aged 55-75 years who had recovered from COVID-19.

The chain recombines TRBV19 with TRBJ2-7; TRBD1 matches 7 bases. The ends lost 4 bases at V and 4 bases at J; junction bases unmatched: 16. The CDR3 has 17 residues. Germline CDR1 and CDR2: LNHDA and SQIVND (reference sequence). CDR3 bases: TGTGCCAGTAGTAATACCAGAACAGGGGCGAACAGATACGAGCAGTACTTC. This sequence encodes CASSNTRTGANRYEQYF.

The genes are TRBV19 and TRBJ2-5; TRBD2 agrees at 8 bases. Germline CDR1 reads LNHDA; CDR2 reads SQIVND (reference sequence). The CDR3 covers 15 residues. The trim removed 1 base at V and 5 bases at J, leaving 6 bases unmatched. Written as DNA, the CDR3 is TGTGCCAGTAGTATAGCGGCGGGAGGCAGGGAGACCCAGTACTTC. As protein: CASSIAAGGRETQYF.

V gene TRBV18 combines with J gene TRBJ2-4, with D maybe TRBD1 (5 bases). The CDR3 has 13 residues. Between the trimmed V and J ends, which lost 5 bases and 9 bases, there was a span of 14 bases. The germline V gene has CDR1 KGHSH and CDR2 LQKENI. DNA of the CDR3: TGTGCCAGCTCAACCGACAGAAGAGCCATTCAGTACTTC. Translating it yields CASSTDRRAIQYF.

The J gene is TRBJ1-5, the V gene TRBV12-5; D is unresolved. The germline gives CDR1 LGHNT, CDR2 FRNRAP. With 1 base removed from V and 5 bases from J, the gap between germline ends came to 3 bases. CDR3 length: 12 amino acids. CDR3 amino acids: CASGLGDQPQHF. The CDR3, as DNA: TGTGCTAGTGGTTTGGGAGATCAGCCCCAGCATTTT.

This clone was detected once. J is TRBJ2-1 and V is TRBV28, with 9 positions matching TRBD2. The CDR3 extends over 15 amino acids. Losses at the gene ends were 6 bases for V and 3 bases for J; bases not matched to a gene: 6. Germline CDR1 is MDHEN and CDR2 is SYDVKM. In DNA, the CDR3 is TGTGCCAGCAGCACCCCAGCGGGGGGCTACAATGAGCAGTTCTTC. This translates into CASSTPAGGYNEQFF.

A remark on this clone: Compared with germline, one end of the junction differs, possibly owing to a read error. The chain recombines TRBV7-2 with TRBJ2-6; D possibly corresponds to TRBD1 (5 bases). Germline V lookup: CDR1 SGHTA, CDR2 FQGNSA. This CDR3 region has 15 residues. CDR3 sequence (DNA): TGTGCCAGCAGCTTCTCACTCTCTGGGGCCAACGTTCTGACTTTC. Translating it yields CASSFSLSGANVLTF.

This clone was found a few times. The V gene is TRBV5-1, the J gene TRBJ2-5; TRBD2 might be the D (6 bases). The length of the CDR3 is 15 residues. Germline CDR1 is SGHRS and CDR2 is YFSETQ. The V end was cut by 0 bases, the J end by 2 bases, with 11 bases between. This CDR3 is CASSLGLARQETQYF. The CDR3 nucleotides read TGCGCCAGCAGCTTGGGGCTAGCGAGGCAAGAGACCCAGTACTTC.

This clone was observed a single time. The CDR3 protein is CATSAATSGGRETQYF. The CDR3 DNA reads TGTGCCACCAGTGCCGCGACTAGCGGGGGACGAGAGACCCAGTACTTC. This chain connects TRBV24-1 to TRBJ2-5; the match to TRBD2 covers 12 bases. Looked up from germline, CDR1 is KGHDR and CDR2 is SFDVKD. CDR3 length: 16 residues. The J segment lost 4 bases and the V segment lost 5 bases, leaving 7 bases of the junction unmatched.

This chain joins TRBV27 and TRBJ1-6, with D maybe TRBD1 (5 bases). The germline V and J ends were trimmed by 4 bases and 8 bases, with 21 bases remaining between them. CDR3 length: 17 residues. CDR1 is MNHEY and CDR2 is SMNVEV in the germline V gene (reference sequence). The CDR3 sequence: CASSSFLGGIGDSPLHF. Written as DNA, the CDR3 is TGTGCCAGCAGTTCATTTCTCGGGGGTATAGGGGATTCACCCCTCCACTTT.

The chain is built from TRBV6-5 and TRBJ1-1, with TRBD1 matching 8 bases. The germline V gene encodes CDR1 MNHEY and CDR2 SVGAGI. This CDR3 contains 15 residues. V lost 6 bases to trimming and J lost 1 base; unmatched junction nucleotides: 7. The CDR3 DNA reads TGTGCCAGCAGCGATCTCGGACAGGGGAACACTGAAGCTTTCTTT. Amino acid sequence: CASSDLGQGNTEAFF.